This T cell receptor (beta chain) stems from a study of shared clonotypes between healthy human individuals. Overall study results and limits: Generally, naive subsets (rather than memory subsets) showed larger estimated richness. A reduction in generation probabilities was seen for non-shared clonotypes relative to those shared by all four donors.

On this clone: Its antigen is not known.

V was pared by 4 bases and J by 2 bases, with 9 bases between. This CDR3 spans 13 amino acids. Germline V CDR1 and CDR2: MGHRA, YSYEKL. When replicate PCRs were run on sorted subsets, they used about 200 ng DNA, approximately 33,000 T cell genomes. Measured with immunoSEQ multiplex PCR; TCRdb has only the in-frame clones, and not every one. The sample contains over a million clones, around 97% of which appear only once. A CD45RA+ naive subset and a CD45RA-negative memory subset were split from CD4+ cells. The chain combines TRBV4-1 with TRBJ2-7; D remains unclear. This sequence was found in a man aged 30 to 39 in good health. Sequencing input: naive CD4+ T cells sorted from blood. As for subset: CD45RA+ positively selected. The CDR3 nucleotides read TGCGCCAGCAGCCTAAGGGATCCCTACGAGCAGTACTTC. Its protein product is CASSLRDPYEQYF.